This is a list of T cell receptor beta chains from one sample in a study of cytomegalovirus exposure and HLA in healthy donors. Sequenced by immunoSEQ multiplex PCR; TCRdb stores in-frame clones only, minus some. The sample lists some 65,000 clones; almost 80% were seen once. Sequenced material: PBMCs. The receptors were gathered from a girl between 5 and 17 years old in good health and CMV-seropositive. CDR3s include the opening cysteine and the closing phenylalanine or tryptophan. A D gene is named only where the DNA matches it firmly. The size entry is marked missing in some rows and otherwise reads once, few, many or a size class.

j_gene	abundance	v_gene	d_gene	CDR3nt	CDR3aa
TRBJ2-7	NA	TRBV18	NA	TGTGCCAGCTCGTCCTCGACGGAGAGCTCCTACGAGCAGTACTTC	CASSSSTESSYEQYF
TRBJ2-7	NA	TRBV28	TRBD1	TGTGCCAGCAGACGCCGGGACAGGGCCTACGAGCAGTACTTC	CASRRRDRAYEQYF
TRBJ1-4	NA	TRBV10-3	NA	TGTGCCATCAGTGACACAACTAATGAAAAACTGTTTTTT	CAISDTTNEKLFF
TRBJ2-4	NA	TRBV6-1	NA	TGTGCCAGCAGTGAGGACAGAGAAAACATTCAGTACTTC	CASSEDRENIQYF
TRBJ2-1	NA	TRBV28	NA	TGTGCCAGCGGCAAGCGGCCGAGGACCAATGAGCAGTTCTTC	CASGKRPRTNEQFF
TRBJ2-3	NA	TRBV28	TRBD1	TGTGCCAGCAGTATACCGGGACAGGGGAGCACAGATACGCAGTATTTT	CASSIPGQGSTDTQYF
TRBJ1-2	NA	TRBV4-1	TRBD1	TGCGCCAGCAGCACCTCCGGGACAGCGGTTTATGGCTACACCTTC	CASSTSGTAVYGYTF
TRBJ1-5	NA	TRBV25-1	TRBD1	TGTGCCAGCAGTGAAAGCAGGGGGCCGAATCAGCCCCAGCATTTT	CASSESRGPNQPQHF
TRBJ1-2	NA	TRBV19	NA	TGTGCCAGTAGTATAGAGGGGGCCTGGGGCTACACCTTC	CASSIEGAWGYTF
TRBJ2-3	NA	TRBV10-3	TRBD2	TGTGCCATCAGTGAGGGGACTAGCGGGGGGGCGGGGGATACGCAGTATTTT	CAISEGTSGGAGDTQYF
TRBJ1-4	few	TRBV4-1	NA	TGCGCCAGCAGCCAAGACCCCCCTGGAGGGGAGGGTGAAAAACTGTTTTTT	CASSQDPPGGEGEKLFF
TRBJ2-2	NA	TRBV29-1	NA	TGCAGCGTAAGTCAGCGTTTGAGTAACACCGGGGAGCTGTTTTTT	CSVSQRLSNTGELFF
TRBJ2-5	NA	TRBV28	NA	TGTGCCAGCAGTGAGCCCCGGAGGGAGACCCAGTACTTC	CASSEPRRETQYF
TRBJ2-3	NA	TRBV28	TRBD2	TGTGCCAGCAGTTCCCGGACTAGCGGGAGATGGGGAGATACGCAGTATTTT	CASSSRTSGRWGDTQYF
TRBJ1-5	NA	TRBV29-1	TRBD1	TGCAGCGTTGTGACAGGGGAACAGCCCCAGCATTTT	CSVVTGEQPQHF
TRBJ1-1	NA	TRBV4-1	NA	TGCGCCAGCAGCCGGCCTTCCGGAACAGGGTGGTTCACTGAAGCTTTCTTT	CASSRPSGTGWFTEAFF
TRBJ2-2	NA	TRBV6-5	NA	TGTGCCAGTGGGGGGGGCACGACCGGGGAGCTGTTTTTT	CASGGGTTGELFF
TRBJ1-2	NA	TRBV30	NA	TGTGCCTCACAAAACTATGGCTACACCTTC	CASQNYGYTF
TRBJ2-7	NA	TRBV6-4	NA	TGTGCCAGCAAAAAATGGCATACCCCAACCTACGAGCAGTACTTC	CASKKWHTPTYEQYF
TRBJ2-3	once	TRBV4-3	NA	TGCGCCAGCAGCCAAGATACAGTATATACGCAGTATTTT	CASSQDTVYTQYF
TRBJ2-5	NA	TRBV10-3	NA	TGTGCCATCAAAGGCGGGGGCCTACAAGAGACCCAGTACTTC	CAIKGGGLQETQYF
TRBJ2-7	NA	TRBV28	NA	TGTGCCAGCAGTTCGCAGGGTAAAATATCCTACGAGCAGTACTTC	CASSSQGKISYEQYF
TRBJ2-7	NA	TRBV28	NA	TGTGCCAGCAGTTCCATCTACGAGCAGTACTTC	CASSSIYEQYF
TRBJ1-2	NA	TRBV4-1	NA	TGCGCCAGCAGCTGGTTCGGGGGCTACACCTTC	CASSWFGGYTF
TRBJ2-7	NA	TRBV4-2	NA	TGTGCCAGCAGCCAAGATCTGCCTAGGGAGCAGTACTTC	CASSQDLPREQYF
TRBJ1-2	few	TRBV6-1	TRBD1	TGTGCCAGCAGTGAAGGAGGGACAGGGCTCTATGGCTACACCTTC	CASSEGGTGLYGYTF
TRBJ2-2	NA	TRBV15	NA	TGTGCCACCAGCAGAGCGGTCGGGGAGCTGTTTTTT	CATSRAVGELFF
TRBJ1-2	NA	TRBV29-1	NA	TGCAGCGTTGAATCCGGGGGGGCGGGTGGCTACACCTTC	CSVESGGAGGYTF
TRBJ1-5	NA	TRBV30	NA	TGTGCCTGGAGTGTCCAAAGAGGCAATCAGCCCCAGCATTTT	CAWSVQRGNQPQHF
TRBJ2-1	NA	TRBV5-4	TRBD1	TGTGCCAGCAGCTTGGGTAGGACAGGGACAAATGAGCAGTTCTTC	CASSLGRTGTNEQFF
TRBJ2-5	NA	TRBV10-2	NA	TGCGCCAGCAGTGACCTAGTCGGAGAGACCCAGTACTTC	CASSDLVGETQYF
TRBJ1-1	NA	TRBV20-1	NA	TGCAGTGCTGACGCCGGCGGGTTT	CSADAGGF
TRBJ2-4	NA	TRBV7-8	TRBD2	TGTGCCAGCAGCACCGTCCCTTGGGGGGGAAAAAACATTCAGTACTTC	CASSTVPWGGKNIQYF
TRBJ2-7	NA	TRBV10-3	TRBD2	TGTGCCATCAGTGACGCCGGACTAGCGCCGACCTACGAGCAGTACTTC	CAISDAGLAPTYEQYF
TRBJ2-2	NA	TRBV5-1	NA	TGCGCCAGCAGCCGAGGACTGGACACCGGGGAGCTGTTTTTT	CASSRGLDTGELFF
TRBJ2-2	NA	TRBV5-1	NA	TGCTCAAGCCGGGAGAACACCGGGGAGCTGTTTTTT	CSSRENTGELFF
TRBJ2-5	NA	TRBV29-1	NA	TGCAGCGTTGTAGAAGGGGGTCAAGAGACCCAGTACTTC	CSVVEGGQETQYF
TRBJ2-7	few	TRBV4-3	TRBD1	TGCGCCAGCAGCCACTCTGGGACAGGGTCCTACGAGCAGTACTTC	CASSHSGTGSYEQYF
TRBJ1-5	NA	TRBV2	NA	TGTGCCAGCATTGGTCAGGCCAATCAGCCCCAGCATTTT	CASIGQANQPQHF
TRBJ2-3	once	TRBV5-1	TRBD2	TGCGCCAGCAGCGCCTACGCCGGAGGACTAGCATTGGGTACGCAGTATTTT	CASSAYAGGLALGTQYF
TRBJ1-4	NA	TRBV9	NA	TGTGCCAGCAGCGGAGGGCCGGACAGAAATGAAAAACTGTTTTTT	CASSGGPDRNEKLFF
TRBJ2-1	NA	TRBV4-1	TRBD2	TGCGCCAGCACCCCCCACGGACTAGACTACAATGAGCAGTTCTTC	CASTPHGLDYNEQFF
TRBJ1-2	NA	TRBV28	NA	TGTGCCAGCAGGTCCCCAGGGGATTATGGCTACACCTTC	CASRSPGDYGYTF
TRBJ1-6	NA	TRBV5-5	TRBD1	TGTGCCAGCAGCCCGACGACAGGGCCTAATTCACCCCTCCACTTT	CASSPTTGPNSPLHF
TRBJ2-7	NA	TRBV5-1	TRBD2	TGCGCCAGCAGCCGGGGCCTAGCGGGAGTAACGGGCGGTGGGAACGAGCAGTACTTC	CASSRGLAGVTGGGNEQYF
TRBJ2-3	once	TRBV5-1	NA	TGCGCCAGCAGTCTGGAGGGTAGCACAGATACGCAGTATTTT	CASSLEGSTDTQYF
TRBJ1-5	NA	TRBV6-1	TRBD1	TGTGCCAGCACTTTGCTGGGACAGGTCAATCAGCCCCAGCATTTT	CASTLLGQVNQPQHF
TRBJ2-2	NA	TRBV5-4	NA	TGTGCCTCCAACAGGGATGGCACCGGGGAGCTGTTTTTT	CASNRDGTGELFF
TRBJ2-5	NA	TRBV27	TRBD1	TGTGCCAGCCGAAGACAGGGAGAGACCCAGTACTTC	CASRRQGETQYF
TRBJ2-5	NA	TRBV10-1	TRBD1	TGCGCCAGCAGGACAGGGGGAGAGACCCAGTACTTC	CASRTGGETQYF